In this sample, the clone carrying this T cell receptor (beta chain) turned up many times. This sample is drawn from a study of low-dose radiotherapy and immunotherapy resistance in tumors. TRAV- and TRBV-specific primers, spanning alpha and beta chains, primed first-strand cDNA. Over about 19 PCR cycles, TCRs were amplified from a constant-region primer and V-primer adapter. TCRdb used MiXCR to reprocess the reads, holding one entry per CDR3 protein. This table has around 90,000 distinct CDR3 sequences, under 20% appearing once. Time point defined: before trial treatment. Germline assignment: CDR1 SGHRS and CDR2 YFSETQ. Between the trimmed V and J ends, which lost 4 bases and 2 bases, there was a span of 9 bases. The CDR3 contains 13 residues.

The sequence derives from a male donor with prostate cancer. Sequencing was performed on PBMCs, taken before treatment. The chain is built from TRBV5-1 and TRBJ1-2; D is undetermined. The CDR3 reads CASSPDGNYGYTF. The CDR3 DNA is TGCGCCAGCAGCCCGGACGGGAACTATGGCTACACCTTC.